These T cell receptor beta chains were read from a single sample in a study of T cells in localized non-small cell lung cancer. Assay: immunoSEQ multiplex PCR; the TCRdb copy retains only in-frame clones and omits some. Of around 1,600 clones in the sample, roughly 21% are singletons; the top ten hold 10% to 15%. Here the sequenced sample was lung tumor tissue, taken before any cancer treatment. These receptors originate from an older male donor with stage I lung adenocarcinoma. Both conserved end residues are part of each CDR3. The order of the fields is clone size, V gene, J gene, CDR3 length, D gene, CDR3 DNA, CDR3 protein. D genes are given only for firm matches. Clone size appears in some rows only: once, few, many, or a class for an expanded clone.

abundance: NA
v_gene: TRBV19
j_gene: TRBJ1-5
len: 14
d_gene: NA
CDR3nt: TGTGCCAGTAGTCAGGGGTGGGGCAATCAGCCCCAGCATTTT
CDR3aa: CASSQGWGNQPQHF

abundance: NA
v_gene: TRBV11-3
j_gene: TRBJ1-1
len: 14
d_gene: NA
CDR3nt: TGTGCCAGCAGCACTCGACGGGAGAACACTGAAGCTTTCTTT
CDR3aa: CASSTRRENTEAFF

abundance: medium-sized
v_gene: TRBV12-5
j_gene: TRBJ2-7
len: 14
d_gene: TRBD2
CDR3nt: TGTGCCAGCGGGGGTGGGACTAGCCTCTACGAGCAGTACTTC
CDR3aa: CASGGGTSLYEQYF

abundance: NA
v_gene: TRBV6-1
j_gene: TRBJ1-6
len: 15
d_gene: NA
CDR3nt: TGTGCCAGCAGTGAAGACTGGCAGGGTGATTCACCCCTCCACTTT
CDR3aa: CASSEDWQGDSPLHF

abundance: few
v_gene: TRBV28
j_gene: TRBJ2-4
len: 16
d_gene: NA
CDR3nt: TGTGCCAGCAGAAGGGCCGAATCGGGGGCCAAAAACATTCAGTACTTC
CDR3aa: CASRRAESGAKNIQYF

abundance: NA
v_gene: TRBV30
j_gene: TRBJ1-1
len: 15
d_gene: TRBD1
CDR3nt: TGTGCCTGGAAACCGGGACAGCTTAATCACTTTGGGGCTTTCTTT
CDR3aa: CAWKPGQLNHFGAFF

abundance: medium-sized
v_gene: TRBV9
j_gene: TRBJ1-2
len: 14
d_gene: NA
CDR3nt: TGTGCCAGCAGCGTAGGGGCGGGGCTATATGGCTACACCTTC
CDR3aa: CASSVGAGLYGYTF

abundance: few
v_gene: TRBV6-8
j_gene: TRBJ2-3
len: 14
d_gene: TRBD2
CDR3nt: TGTGCCAGCAGTCTAGCGGGAGAGGGAGATACGCAGTATTTT
CDR3aa: CASSLAGEGDTQYF

abundance: few
v_gene: TRBV9
j_gene: TRBJ1-5
len: 14
d_gene: NA
CDR3nt: TGTGCCAGCAGCGTAGCTGATGTTGATCAGCCCCAGCATTTT
CDR3aa: CASSVADVDQPQHF

abundance: few
v_gene: TRBV11-3
j_gene: TRBJ1-2
len: 15
d_gene: NA
CDR3nt: TGTGCCAGCAGCTTAGAGGGGTCCGGGATCGATGGCTACACCTTC
CDR3aa: CASSLEGSGIDGYTF

abundance: few
v_gene: TRBV11-3
j_gene: TRBJ1-1
len: 17
d_gene: NA
CDR3nt: TGTGCCAGCAGGCGATCTCAGGGGACACTGATGAACACTGAAGCTTTCTTT
CDR3aa: CASRRSQGTLMNTEAFF

abundance: few
v_gene: TRBV6-8
j_gene: TRBJ1-1
len: 12
d_gene: TRBD1
CDR3nt: TGTGCCACAGGGGGGTTAGGCACTGAAGCTTTCTTT
CDR3aa: CATGGLGTEAFF

abundance: medium-sized
v_gene: TRBV11-3
j_gene: TRBJ1-1
len: 14
d_gene: NA
CDR3nt: TGTGCCAGCAGCCCTGGGGGGAGGGTAACTGAAGCTTTCTTT
CDR3aa: CASSPGGRVTEAFF

abundance: once
v_gene: TRBV19
j_gene: TRBJ2-1
len: 16
d_gene: TRBD2
CDR3nt: TGTGCCAGTAGTCCCGAGGTAGCGGGACCCTACAATGAGCAGTTCTTC
CDR3aa: CASSPEVAGPYNEQFF

abundance: large
v_gene: TRBV18
j_gene: TRBJ1-5
len: 15
d_gene: TRBD1
CDR3nt: TGTGCCAGCTCACTGGACAGGGCCCGGAATCAGCCCCAGCATTTT
CDR3aa: CASSLDRARNQPQHF

abundance: NA
v_gene: TRBV30
j_gene: TRBJ1-1
len: 14
d_gene: NA
CDR3nt: TGTGCCTGGAGGGGGGCAGGGCCAAACACTGAAGCTTTCTTT
CDR3aa: CAWRGAGPNTEAFF

abundance: NA
v_gene: TRBV19
j_gene: TRBJ2-2
len: 12
d_gene: NA
CDR3nt: TGTGCCAGTAGTATGCATCCCGGGGAGCTGTTTTTT
CDR3aa: CASSMHPGELFF

abundance: medium-sized
v_gene: TRBV6-8
j_gene: TRBJ2-5
len: 15
d_gene: NA
CDR3nt: TGTGCCAGCAGCAAAGATCCGACAGTCCAAGAGACCCAGTACTTC
CDR3aa: CASSKDPTVQETQYF

abundance: few
v_gene: TRBV11-3
j_gene: TRBJ1-2
len: 15
d_gene: NA
CDR3nt: TGTGCCAGCAGCCCGGGACAACCACCTAACTATGGCTACACCTTC
CDR3aa: CASSPGQPPNYGYTF

abundance: NA
v_gene: TRBV5-1
j_gene: TRBJ2-2
len: 15
d_gene: TRBD1
CDR3nt: TGCGCCAGCAGCTTTCAGGGGGCGTCCACCGGGGAGCTGTTTTTT
CDR3aa: CASSFQGASTGELFF

abundance: few
v_gene: TRBV6-8
j_gene: TRBJ2-2
len: 15
d_gene: NA
CDR3nt: TGTGCCAGCAGTTACGGGACATCTAGAACCGGGGAGCTGTTTTTT
CDR3aa: CASSYGTSRTGELFF

abundance: medium-sized
v_gene: TRBV9
j_gene: TRBJ1-5
len: 14
d_gene: NA
CDR3nt: TGTGCCAGCAGTGAAGTATACTCGAATCAGCCCCAGCATTTT
CDR3aa: CASSEVYSNQPQHF

abundance: few
v_gene: TRBV11-3
j_gene: TRBJ1-6
len: 14
d_gene: NA
CDR3nt: TGTGCCAGCAGCTTAAACAGTCGGAATTCACCCCTCCACTTT
CDR3aa: CASSLNSRNSPLHF

abundance: NA
v_gene: TRBV19
j_gene: TRBJ1-1
len: 14
d_gene: NA
CDR3nt: TGTGCCAGTATAGATCAGGGACAACTAACTGAAGCTTTCTTT
CDR3aa: CASIDQGQLTEAFF

abundance: NA
v_gene: TRBV18
j_gene: TRBJ1-3
len: 14
d_gene: NA
CDR3nt: TGTGCCAGCTCACGACAGGACTCTGGAAACACCATATATTTT
CDR3aa: CASSRQDSGNTIYF

abundance: NA
v_gene: TRBV19
j_gene: TRBJ1-5
len: 19
d_gene: TRBD1
CDR3nt: TGTGCCAGTAGTCCCCGCCGCGGACAGGGTCGGTTGGGCAATCAGCCCCAGCATTTT
CDR3aa: CASSPRRGQGRLGNQPQHF

abundance: few
v_gene: TRBV28
j_gene: TRBJ2-7
len: 16
d_gene: NA
CDR3nt: TGTGCCAGCATTACCTCGACCGGGACTCCCGGCTACGAGCAGTACTTC
CDR3aa: CASITSTGTPGYEQYF

abundance: NA
v_gene: TRBV28
j_gene: TRBJ2-7
len: 13
d_gene: TRBD2
CDR3nt: TGTGCCAGCAGTTCCGGACTAGCGGGGGAGCAGTACTTC
CDR3aa: CASSSGLAGEQYF

abundance: large
v_gene: TRBV15
j_gene: TRBJ2-7
len: 16
d_gene: NA
CDR3nt: TGTGCCACCAGAGACGGTAAGGGCCCTACGTCCTACGAGCAGTACTTC
CDR3aa: CATRDGKGPTSYEQYF

abundance: NA
v_gene: TRBV28
j_gene: TRBJ2-1
len: 14
d_gene: NA
CDR3nt: TGTGCCAGCAGTACCCGGGACGGCTACAATGAGCAGTTCTTC
CDR3aa: CASSTRDGYNEQFF

abundance: few
v_gene: TRBV30
j_gene: TRBJ1-6
len: 16
d_gene: TRBD1
CDR3nt: TGTGCCTGGAGTAGGACAGGGAATACCGGGGATTCACCCCTCCACTTT
CDR3aa: CAWSRTGNTGDSPLHF

abundance: NA
v_gene: TRBV7-6
j_gene: TRBJ1-2
len: 15
d_gene: NA
CDR3nt: TGTGCCAGCAGCCGCGAAGAGGGACCTAACTATGGCTACACCTTC
CDR3aa: CASSREEGPNYGYTF

abundance: medium-sized
v_gene: TRBV11-3
j_gene: TRBJ1-1
len: 14
d_gene: NA
CDR3nt: TGTGCCAGCAGCCCTACCGTGGGGGACACTGAAGCTTTCTTT
CDR3aa: CASSPTVGDTEAFF

abundance: NA
v_gene: TRBV11-3
j_gene: TRBJ2-6
len: 19
d_gene: TRBD1
CDR3nt: TGTGCCAGCAGCCAGAGGGGACACAGGGGTTCTTGGGGGGCCAACGTCCTGACTTTC
CDR3aa: CASSQRGHRGSWGANVLTF

abundance: NA
v_gene: TRBV28
j_gene: TRBJ1-5
len: 16
d_gene: TRBD1
CDR3nt: TGTGCCAGCAGTCCCACCGGGACAGCGAATAATCAGCCCCAGCATTTT
CDR3aa: CASSPTGTANNQPQHF

abundance: NA
v_gene: TRBV6-8
j_gene: TRBJ2-1
len: 16
d_gene: TRBD2
CDR3nt: TGTGCCATCAGTCCTACCGGGACTAGCGGGAAGAATGAGCAGTTCTTC
CDR3aa: CAISPTGTSGKNEQFF

abundance: few
v_gene: TRBV12-5
j_gene: TRBJ1-5
len: 14
d_gene: TRBD1
CDR3nt: TGTGCCAGCAAACGGGACAGCCCGGGCCAGCCCCAGCATTTT
CDR3aa: CASKRDSPGQPQHF

abundance: few
v_gene: TRBV28
j_gene: TRBJ1-5
len: 15
d_gene: NA
CDR3nt: TGTGCCAGCAGTTTATTTCTTCGAAGCAATCAGCCCCAGCATTTT
CDR3aa: CASSLFLRSNQPQHF

abundance: NA
v_gene: TRBV28
j_gene: TRBJ1-4
len: 15
d_gene: NA
CDR3nt: TGTGCCAGCAGTCCGTCGACGGGACCTAATGAAAAACTGTTTTTT
CDR3aa: CASSPSTGPNEKLFF

abundance: large
v_gene: TRBV29-1
j_gene: TRBJ2-7
len: 12
d_gene: TRBD2
CDR3nt: TGCAGCGTGGGGGTCAGCGGGAACGAGCAGTACTTC
CDR3aa: CSVGVSGNEQYF

abundance: medium-sized
v_gene: TRBV11-3
j_gene: TRBJ1-1
len: 14
d_gene: NA
CDR3nt: TGTGCCAGCAGTTGGGGACACCAGAACACTGAAGCTTTCTTT
CDR3aa: CASSWGHQNTEAFF

abundance: NA
v_gene: TRBV28
j_gene: TRBJ2-4
len: 16
d_gene: TRBD1
CDR3nt: TGTGCCAGCAGTCCTCCCGGACAGGTTGGTGTCAACATTCAGTACTTC
CDR3aa: CASSPPGQVGVNIQYF

abundance: NA
v_gene: TRBV30
j_gene: TRBJ2-1
len: 13
d_gene: TRBD2
CDR3nt: TGTGCCTGGAGTGTAGGACTAGCGGGGGAGCAGTTCTTC
CDR3aa: CAWSVGLAGEQFF

abundance: NA
v_gene: TRBV28
j_gene: TRBJ2-3
len: 13
d_gene: NA
CDR3nt: TGTGCCAGCAGCACCGACTACACAGATACGCAGTATTTT
CDR3aa: CASSTDYTDTQYF

abundance: NA
v_gene: TRBV28
j_gene: TRBJ2-3
len: 15
d_gene: TRBD1
CDR3nt: TGTGCCAGCAGAGACAGGGGGTGGAGGACAGATACGCAGTATTTT
CDR3aa: CASRDRGWRTDTQYF